This TCR beta chain is from a study of control samples from healthy donors and cancer patients. The CDR3 contains 15 residues. Germline V gene lookup returns CDR1 SNHLY and CDR2 FYNNEI. V lost 2 bases, J lost 6 bases, and 13 bases lay in between. Profiling relied on immunoSEQ multiplex PCR, and the TCRdb table lists in-frame clones only, not all of them. The table includes about 250,000 clones, roughly 87% detected once. This chain joins TRBV2 and TRBJ1-4; D may be TRBD1 (5 bases). The source of this sequence is a woman aged 60-75 years with lung cancer. Input material: PBMCs. CDR3 amino acids: CASSERGGDDEKLFF. The CDR3 DNA reads as TGTGCCAGCAGTGAAAGAGGAGGGGATGATGAAAAACTGTTTTTT.